This T cell receptor beta chain was sequenced in a study of blood T cells in healthy people across ages (dated by TCRdb to about 2015). Looking at the study overall: Template switching captured roughly one uniquely barcoded TCR beta cDNA molecule per two T cells in model experiments. Using the same blood draw, the study looked at two additional independent replicas of 1 million unique cDNA reads for two donors, one aged 18 to 29 and the other aged 80 or older. Age-related changes in TCR beta repertoire diversity were measured in the study by deep sequencing normalized with unique cDNA molecular identifiers. Donors were grouped into four age groups: young (average roughly 15 years), middle-aged (approximately 41), aged (around 60) and long-lived (less than 85).

In its sample, this clonotype was seen a few times. The specificity of this receptor is unknown. No much larger clone exists at a distance of one base, and base qualities are not known. The CDR3 covers 13 residues, taking in both the cysteine and the phenylalanine. Of all the DNA, just the CDR3 is kept, 39 bases in frame from base 1. Taken from the germline V gene (reference sequence), the CDR1 and CDR2 loops are MNHEY and SMNVEV. Ends trimmed: V by 4 bases, J by 7 bases; bases unmatched to a gene: 6. Library prep was done by 5' RACE. TCRdb lists the instrument as Illumina HiSeq 2500. A second PCR of about 7 to 12 cycles was run with a J-beta primer mix and a sample-barcoded 5' primer. A template-switch 5' adaptor carrying 12 random nucleotides introduced a unique molecular identifier onto each TCR beta cDNA molecule. Each sample yielded at least 2.5 million CDR3-containing paired-end reads. First-strand cDNA synthesis was performed from all RNA using the Mint cDNA synthesis kit, with priming by a TRBC-specific oligonucleotide. After uracil-DNA glycosylase treatment, a first 18-cycle PCR used universal primers M1SS and BC2_uni_R on all cDNA. In the source study's methods: For normalization, 1 million high-quality reads, each with a distinct molecular identifier, were randomly selected from each sample. Reads sharing molecular identifiers were discarded rather than binned into consensus sequences. MiTCR, with a Q25 quality threshold and the strictest error-elimination algorithm, was used for CDR3 identification, clonotype clustering and error correction. Lower-bound total TCR beta diversity was estimated with a nonparametric unseen species model using Euler transformation. TCRdb reworked the public reads: Q25 trimming with fastp, MiXCR clone assembly, productive beta chains retained. Rows are unified per CDR3 protein, each entry keeping the most common DNA and genes. None of the V and J calls come from the authors' own analysis; TCRdb made them. Here the sample has 600,000 to 900,000 distinct CDR3 sequences; roughly 24% occur a single time. The ten largest clonotypes hold 2.5% to 3.5% of the sample.

What the study reported, not specific to this receptor: The long-lived group showed more naive CD4+ T cells, fewer expanded clones and increased TCR diversity than the aged group, suggesting age selection. Since profiling was done on bulk unsorted PBMCs, naive and antigen-experienced compartments could not be conclusively compared. The percentage of naive T cells measured by flow cytometry correlated strongly with observed TCR beta diversity. Estimates of total diversity based on one million sequenced T cells were regarded as lower bounds and as underestimates. Observed TCR beta diversity per million T cells fell roughly linearly with age, and a significant reduction was already apparent by age around 36. The CMV infection status of donors was not known, potentially confounding age-related changes in expanded clonotypes.

The donors were under 40 Caucasian individuals from Russia, aged about 6 to 95 years, who were systemically healthy. Roughly 10 milliliters of peripheral blood were drawn from each donor into EDTA-treated Vacutainer tubes. Ficoll-Paque density-gradient centrifugation was used to isolate PBMCs, with at least 6 million obtained per sample. Trizol reagent was used to extract total RNA from PBMCs, with at least 5.5 micrograms per sample. For every donor, flow cytometry on a PBMC aliquot measured the percentage of naive CD45RAhigh/CD27high T cells. These data are also associated with another study on T cells of mothers and their children. From the second report: Donors were nine systemically healthy Caucasian individuals: three mothers and their six children. cDNA synthesis used all of the extracted RNA, with around 1.5 ug of RNA in each 15 ul reaction. In the second PCR, the M1S primer added sample barcodes and 2-4 random nucleotides. Each mother yielded over 9 million TCR beta CDR3 reads and each child 2.5 million to 3.5 million reads. TCR recombination output is similarly shaped by thymic selection in related and unrelated pairs, with a minor effect exerted by inherited differences. Related mother-child pairs always showed normalized repertoire overlap that was slightly higher than in unrelated mother-child pairs, though the difference was never significant. Persistent microchimeric T cell clones were not detected, at a sensitivity of 85 to 100 clones per million clonotypes. The study used deep NGS to compare TCR beta repertoires of mothers and children, seeking features distinguishing related mother-child pairs from unrelated individuals. The mean age was around 40 +/- 4 years for the mothers and about 12 +/- 4 years for the children. After adapter ligation was performed with NEBNext reagents, the libraries were sequenced on an Illumina HiSeq 2000 with 100+100 nt paired-end reads. Mother and child libraries were prepared a month apart and sequenced in separate runs to prevent cross-contamination. For each donor, between 500,000 and 2,000,000 distinct TCR beta clonotypes were identified. Naive TCR beta clonotypes were estimated from low-frequency clonotypes matched to each donor's FACS-determined naive share, without sorting.

Recombination connected TRBV27 to TRBJ2-5, and 7 junctional nucleotides match TRBD2. The sequencing input was blood. This TCR derives from a boy aged 5-17 years in good health. The CDR3 protein is CASSSNVAGTQYF. The nucleotide sequence reads TGTGCCAGCAGTTCCAACGTAGCGGGGACCCAGTACTTC.